Described below is a single T cell receptor beta chain sequence and its context. This clonotype was recorded a few times. The specificity of this receptor is unknown. Compared with germline, one end of the junction differs, possibly owing to a read error. Based on the germline V gene, the CDR1 and CDR2 sequences are SGHTA and FQGTGA. Counted from cysteine to phenylalanine, this CDR3 has 14 amino acids. The entry retains the CDR3 DNA only, 42 bases that are in frame from base 1. Stable Graves' hyperthyroidism was defined as no progression to ophthalmopathy during 18 months of follow-up. Hyperthyroidism patients were newly diagnosed, with disease duration under 2 months, and aged 18 to 65 years. The study excluded patients with uncontrolled infections, other autoimmune diseases, pregnancy or lactation. Clinical symptoms, serum thyroxine and TRAb, thyroid ultrasound, and orbital computed tomography formed the basis for the diagnoses. Ficoll-Paque density gradient centrifugation was used to isolate PBMCs from approximately 11 ml of fresh peripheral blood. Total RNA was extracted with Trizol reagent, and quality was checked on an Agilent 2100 Bioanalyzer.

The TCR beta CDR3 regions were amplified from the RNA transcripts. The TCR CDR3 was subjected to a first round of RT-PCR using the HTBI primer set and the Qiagen OneStep RT-PCR kit. A second multiplex PCR round built the libraries, followed by size selection and purification. Paired-end sequencing of the libraries was performed with 100 bp reads on an Illumina HiSeq2000. On the study's bioinformatics: Raw data were processed with SOAPnuke, discarding reads with adapters, uncalled bases, mean Phred below 15, or no exact constant-primer or identifier match. High-quality paired reads were merged using COPE v1.2.5, and each unique nucleotide sequence was defined as a clonotype. MiTCR v1.1 was used to align clonotypes to the IMGT TRBV, TRBD and TRBJ reference segments. Analysis was restricted to V-J combinations with a frequency above 0.0001, which covered roughly 99% of repertoires. A TCS score was defined as the ratio of F50 (clonal expansion) to E x V (chaos), with BLOSUM62-based TCRdist applied between CDR3 peptides within each V-J. Welch's t-statistics and random forest reduced 500 to 650 V-J features to roughly 13, which were used in a naive Bayes classifier (R e1071). TCRdb reworked the public reads: Q25 trimming with fastp, MiXCR clone assembly, productive beta chains retained. All rows with the same CDR3 protein become a single entry with the most common DNA and genes. The V and J calls come from TCRdb's annotation, not from the publication. This sample lists approximately 710,000 distinct CDR3 sequences; roughly a sixth were detected once. Together, the top ten hold around 15% of the sample.

This entry belongs to a study of T cells in Graves' hyperthyroidism and ophthalmopathy (dated by TCRdb to the late 2010s). At the level of the whole study: Peripheral blood was collected at initial diagnosis, before any treatment. To identify distinguishing TCR V-J signatures, a discovery cohort of some 100 patients was used, comprising 43 with Graves' ophthalmopathy and around 57 with stable Graves' hyperthyroidism. An independent validation cohort of about 19 hyperthyroidism patients and some 15 patients who later progressed to ophthalmopathy tested prospective prediction of ophthalmopathy. For training and testing, the 100 or so patients in the discovery cohort were randomly divided in a 7:3 ratio. In six Graves' hyperthyroidism patients, the study also compared T-cell repertoires from thyroid tissue with T-cell repertoires from blood. Once sampling was done, hyperthyroidism patients were given methimazole at a starting dose of 30 mg daily, whereas ophthalmopathy patients were given high-dose intravenous methylprednisolone. The paper reports TCR Vbeta CDR3 sequencing of some 140 peripheral blood samples: fewer than 50 ophthalmopathy, under 80 hyperthyroidism and around 17 progressor patients. General study outcomes and caveats: No statistical method was used to fix the sample size in advance, and group allocation was not hidden from the investigators. A model built on a 13 V-J signature distinguished ophthalmopathy from stable hyperthyroidism, reaching about 88% sensitivity and around 81% specificity in cross-validation and 80%/75% in testing. In validation, the model predicted progression to ophthalmopathy with roughly 66% sensitivity and approximately 74% specificity, a median of around six months before onset. Blood samples also contained most of the expanded thyroid clonotypes (frequency above 0.001), which suggests that blood repertoires may reflect thyroid immune responses.

This sequence was found in a man in his fifties with Graves' hyperthyroidism. In this chain, TRBV7-3 is recombined with TRBJ2-3; the D gene could be either TRBD1 or TRBD2, each agreeing at 6 bases. Sequences were obtained from blood. This receptor carries the CDR3 CASSLTGTGDTQYF. The nucleotide sequence is TGTGCCAGCAGCCTAACAGGGACTGGGGATACGCAGTATTTT.